The next 2 T cell receptor beta chains were all read from a single sample in a study of neurological immune-mediated disorders. Each CDR3 protein is one row after TCRdb ran MiXCR on the 5' RACE reads. This table holds 60,000 to 85,000 distinct CDR3 sequences, 4% to 6% found once. Specimen: PBMCs. Every receptor here comes from a man between 18 and 29 years old with multiple sclerosis.

At least ten counts were recorded for this clonotype. The chain links TRBV12-3 or TRBV12-4 to TRBJ2-2, with 9 bases fitting TRBD1. The CDR3 loop spans 14 amino acids. V was pared by 6 bases and J by 6 bases, with 5 bases of the junction left unmatched. This chain's CDR3 is CASRVQGAAGELFF. The CDR3 coding sequence is TGTGCCAGCAGAGTACAGGGGGCCGCCGGGGAGCTGTTTTTT.

The rearrangement links TRBV12-3 or TRBV12-4 to TRBJ1-4, with D possibly matching TRBD1 (5 bases). The ends were cut back, 8 bases at V and 8 bases at J, with 15 bases in the middle. This CDR3 has 13 amino acids. Written as DNA, the CDR3 is TGTGCCAGCCGAGCGGGGGTAGTAGAAAAACTGTTTTTT. It translates to CASRAGVVEKLFF.